This is a list of T cell receptor beta chains from one sample in a study of a mutant IDH1 vaccine in newly diagnosed glioma. The assay was immunoSEQ multiplex PCR, and TCRdb's table has in-frame clones only and misses some. Found here are roughly 70,000 clones, 86% of them singletons; the top ten hold approximately 2.6%. The sample here was PBMCs, taken from a glioma patient treated with radiotherapy, temozolomide or both. The origin of the receptors is a man aged 25 to 45 with glioma. Each CDR3 is given with its conserved first and last residue. The D gene is left open where the match is weak. Clone size is given for some rows only: seen once, a few or many times, or a class if the clone is expanded.

clone size	V gene	J gene	D gene	CDR3 protein	CDR3 DNA
.	TRBV7-2	TRBJ1-4	.	CASSVYYNEKLFF	TGTGCCAGCAGCGTATACTATAATGAAAAACTGTTTTTT
.	TRBV27	TRBJ1-6	.	CASSIKPGRPLHF	TGTGCCAGCAGTATAAAACCCGGAAGACCCCTCCACTTT
.	TRBV19	TRBJ1-1	.	CASSAKENTEAFF	TGTGCCAGTAGTGCAAAGGAGAACACTGAAGCTTTCTTT
once	TRBV6-5	TRBJ2-1	.	CASSYSGRGSGEQFF	TGTGCCAGCAGTTACTCGGGACGGGGCTCGGGTGAGCAGTTCTTC
.	TRBV11-2	TRBJ2-5	.	CASSFRQAQETQYF	TGTGCCAGCAGCTTCCGACAGGCCCAAGAGACCCAGTACTTC
.	TRBV6-5	TRBJ1-1	.	CASSPGTTEAFF	TGTGCCAGCAGCCCAGGGACCACTGAAGCTTTCTTT
.	TRBV11-3	TRBJ2-2	.	CASSQGREDQTNTGELFF	TGTGCCAGCAGCCAAGGGAGAGAGGACCAGACGAACACCGGGGAGCTGTTTTTT
few	TRBV10-1	TRBJ2-7	TRBD2	CASRGSSGASGEQYF	TGCGCCAGCCGCGGTTCTAGCGGGGCCTCGGGCGAGCAGTACTTC
.	TRBV28	TRBJ2-3	TRBD2	CASSSSVAGSSTDTQYF	TGTGCCAGCAGTTCCTCCGTAGCGGGTTCTAGCACAGATACGCAGTATTTT
.	TRBV2	TRBJ1-5	.	CASSEVPSSPQHF	TGTGCCAGCAGTGAAGTCCCATCCTCACCCCAGCATTTT
.	TRBV6-6	TRBJ2-1	TRBD2	CASRNSGGRDNEQFF	TGTGCCAGCAGAAATAGCGGGGGGAGGGACAATGAGCAGTTCTTC
once	TRBV30	TRBJ2-3	.	CAWSVDRYSQYF	TGTGCCTGGAGTGTCGACCGGTATAGTCAGTATTTT
.	TRBV28	TRBJ1-1	.	CASSPGRNTEAFF	TGTGCCAGCAGTCCAGGACGGAACACTGAAGCTTTCTTT
.	TRBV11-3	TRBJ2-3	TRBD1	CASSHRGASTDTQYF	TGTGCCAGCAGCCACAGGGGTGCTAGCACAGATACGCAGTATTTT
.	TRBV14	TRBJ2-4	.	CASSPRQSKNIQYF	TGTGCCAGCAGCCCGCGACAGTCCAAAAACATTCAGTACTTC
.	TRBV9	TRBJ2-1	TRBD1	CASSGTQGADFNEQFF	TGTGCCAGCAGCGGAACCCAGGGGGCCGACTTCAATGAGCAGTTCTTC
once	TRBV7-9	TRBJ2-1	.	CASSLATREPQFF	TGTGCCAGCAGCTTAGCAACCAGGGAACCGCAGTTCTTC
.	TRBV7-2	TRBJ2-1	.	CASSLAGGPYNEQFF	TGTGCCAGCAGCTTAGCGGGGGGGCCTTACAATGAGCAGTTCTTC
.	TRBV29-1	TRBJ2-3	TRBD2	CSVGLAGRQSTTDTQYF	TGCAGCGTTGGCTTAGCGGGGCGACAATCCACCACAGATACGCAGTATTTT
.	TRBV19	TRBJ2-1	.	CASSPVYNEQFF	TGTGCCAGTAGTCCGGTCTACAATGAGCAGTTCTTC
.	TRBV7-6	TRBJ1-2	.	CASRPSYGPALGYTF	TGTGCCAGCCGCCCGTCGTACGGCCCGGCGCTTGGCTACACCTTC
.	TRBV2	TRBJ2-6	TRBD1	CASGDSTSGANVLTF	TGTGCCAGCGGGGACAGCACCTCTGGGGCCAACGTCCTGACTTTC
.	TRBV7-9	TRBJ2-5	.	CASSPTSISETQYF	TGTGCCAGCAGCCCGACTAGTATCTCAGAGACCCAGTACTTC
.	TRBV5-4	TRBJ2-5	TRBD2	CASSLALGGAKETQYF	TGTGCCAGCAGCTTGGCGCTCGGGGGGGCGAAAGAGACCCAGTACTTC
.	TRBV11-2	TRBJ2-5	TRBD2	CASSLIAGGFRETQYF	TGTGCCAGCAGCTTAATCGCGGGGGGTTTCAGAGAGACCCAGTACTTC
once	TRBV30	TRBJ1-2	TRBD1	CAWSGSGTGYFGYTF	TGTGCCTGGAGTGGTTCCGGGACAGGGTATTTTGGCTACACCTTC
.	TRBV4-1	TRBJ2-7	.	CASSQGLSLFEQYF	TGCGCCAGCAGCCAAGGATTGTCACTTTTCGAGCAGTACTTC
once	TRBV5-1	TRBJ1-1	.	CASSLGVNTEAFF	TGCGCCAGCAGCTTGGGAGTCAACACTGAAGCTTTCTTT
.	TRBV9	TRBJ2-1	TRBD2	CASSAPGRHNEQFF	TGTGCCAGCAGCGCCCCCGGGAGGCACAATGAGCAGTTCTTC
once	TRBV15	TRBJ1-2	TRBD1	CATSRVNDRGNYGYTF	TGTGCCACCAGCAGAGTCAACGACAGGGGTAACTATGGCTACACCTTC
.	TRBV9	TRBJ1-3	.	CASSVGEDRISGNTIYF	TGTGCCAGCAGCGTAGGAGAGGACAGAATCTCTGGAAACACCATATATTTT
.	TRBV5-1	TRBJ2-1	TRBD1	CASSLAGTGNNEQFF	TGCGCCAGCAGCTTGGCCGGGACAGGGAACAATGAGCAGTTCTTC
.	TRBV9	TRBJ2-7	TRBD1	CASSEGQGTYEQYF	TGTGCCAGCAGCGAGGGACAGGGGACTTACGAGCAGTACTTC
few	TRBV29-1	TRBJ1-5	.	CSVAWPGLGPQHF	TGCAGTGTTGCGTGGCCAGGCTTAGGGCCCCAGCATTTT
.	TRBV4-1	TRBJ2-1	TRBD1	CASSQPDRGIDNEQFF	TGCGCCAGCAGCCAGCCGGACAGGGGGATAGACAATGAGCAGTTCTTC
.	TRBV4-1	TRBJ2-7	.	CASSPLGGEQYF	TGCGCCAGCAGCCCTCTAGGCGGAGAGCAGTACTTC
.	TRBV27	TRBJ1-2	.	CASSLQDGKGYGYTF	TGTGCCAGCAGTCTACAAGACGGAAAAGGTTATGGCTACACCTTC
.	TRBV5-1	TRBJ2-2	.	CASSLDGPRRELFF	TGCGCCAGCAGCTTGGACGGCCCACGTAGGGAGCTGTTTTTT
.	TRBV6-6	TRBJ1-5	TRBD1	CASRTGTANQPQHF	TGTGCCAGCAGAACCGGGACAGCCAATCAGCCCCAGCATTTT
.	TRBV7-2	TRBJ1-4	.	CASSWDGSREKLFF	TGTGCCAGCAGCTGGGACGGGTCACGGGAAAAACTGTTTTTT
.	TRBV7-9	TRBJ1-2	TRBD1	CASSPGTAYNYGYTF	TGTGCCAGCAGCCCAGGGACAGCTTATAACTATGGCTACACCTTC
.	TRBV27	TRBJ1-5	.	CASSPDARFEQPQHF	TGTGCCAGCAGTCCCGACGCTCGTTTTGAACAGCCCCAGCATTTT
.	TRBV27	TRBJ1-2	.	CASSNTWGVSGYTF	TGTGCCAGCAGTAATACTTGGGGGGTCTCTGGCTACACCTTC
.	TRBV4-1	TRBJ2-1	TRBD1	CASSQANTGTVYNEQFF	TGCGCCAGCAGCCAAGCTAATACCGGGACAGTATACAATGAGCAGTTCTTC
.	TRBV28	TRBJ1-5	TRBD1	CASSLSSGTVVDSNQPQHF	TGTGCCAGCAGTTTATCCTCCGGGACAGTTGTAGATAGCAATCAGCCCCAGCATTTT
.	TRBV2	TRBJ2-4	TRBD2	CASTPVSGGAKNIQYF	TGTGCCAGCACCCCCGTCAGCGGGGGGGCCAAAAACATTCAGTACTTC
.	TRBV5-4	TRBJ2-7	TRBD1	CASSLGQGISYEQYF	TGTGCCAGCAGCTTGGGACAGGGGATCTCCTACGAGCAGTACTTC
.	TRBV5-8	TRBJ2-6	.	CAIPPQGSFSGANVLTF	TGTGCCATCCCCCCCCAGGGCAGTTTTTCTGGGGCCAACGTCCTGACTTTC
.	TRBV10-3	TRBJ2-3	.	CAISPAPSTDTQYF	TGTGCCATCAGCCCTGCTCCTAGCACAGATACGCAGTATTTT
.	TRBV27	TRBJ1-5	.	CASPPGHQPQHF	TGTGCCAGCCCCCCGGGTCATCAGCCCCAGCATTTT
.	TRBV5-5	TRBJ1-5	.	CASSFVEGNQPQHF	TGTGCCAGCAGCTTCGTAGAGGGAAATCAGCCCCAGCATTTT
once	TRBV28	TRBJ2-1	.	CASSKDRTNEQFF	TGTGCCAGCAGTAAGGACAGAACCAATGAGCAGTTCTTC
.	TRBV18	TRBJ1-1	.	CASSPRSDMNTEAFF	TGTGCCAGCTCACCACGTTCAGACATGAACACTGAAGCTTTCTTT
.	TRBV6-5	TRBJ1-1	.	CASSHSGTEAFF	TGTGCCAGCAGTCATTCCGGGACAGAAGCTTTCTTT
.	TRBV2	TRBJ2-1	.	CASRKDSSYNEQFF	TGTGCCAGCAGGAAGGACAGCTCCTACAATGAGCAGTTCTTC
once	TRBV6-1	TRBJ1-5	.	CASQVQETSNQPQHF	TGTGCCAGCCAGGTACAGGAGACAAGTAATCAGCCCCAGCATTTT
.	TRBV29-1	TRBJ2-1	TRBD1	CSVQGQGGGEQFF	TGCAGCGTTCAGGGACAGGGAGGGGGTGAGCAGTTCTTC